These 20 T cell receptor beta chains originate from one sample sequenced in a study of T cells in women clearing cervical HPV infection. The protocol was immunoSEQ multiplex PCR, while the TCRdb copy is restricted to in-frame clones and leaves out a portion. The table counts roughly 48,000 clones; roughly 1.6% lies in the top ten. The material sequenced was blood buffy coat. These receptors originate from a woman between 18 and 75 years old with a cervical HPV16 infection that either progressed to CIN3+ or cleared (not recorded which).

Concerning this clone itself: The DNA ends 3 residues before the CDR3 does, and the rest of the CDR3 is filled in from the germline J gene. V gene TRBV30 combines with J gene TRBJ1-1; 10 bases are a match to TRBD1. Trimming cost V 3 bases and J 5 bases; bases outside gene matches: 9. The CDR3 extends over 15 amino acids. Germline CDR1 reads GTSNPN; CDR2 reads SVGIG (reference sequence). Incomplete CDR3 DNA: TGTGCCTGGAGCCCCCTAGGGACAGGGGTGACTGAA. Amino acid sequence: CAWSPLGTGVTE. The entire CDR3 is CAWSPLGTGVTEAFF. The full variable domain, with the rest looked up from reference TRBV30 and TRBJ1-1, is SQTIHQWPATLVQPVGSPLSLECTVEGTSNPNLYWYRQAAGRGLQLLFYSVGIGQISSEVPQNLSASRPQDRQFILSSKKLLLSDSGFYLCAWSPLGTGVTEAFFGQGTRLTVV.

Remarks on this clone: From the germline J gene comes the end of the CDR3, since the read stops 3 residues before it. This chain links TRBV5-1 with TRBJ2-7, with 7 nucleotides matching TRBD2. The CDR3 extends over 15 amino acids. Trimming took 7 bases from V and 1 from J; bases not matched to a gene: 11. Germline lookup yields CDR1 SGHRS and CDR2 YFSETQ. Partial CDR3 DNA: TGCGCCAGCCGGATGGGGGGGGGTCGTTCCTACGAG. Encoded protein: CASRMGGGRSYE. The CDR3 in its entirety is CASRMGGGRSYEQYF.

With respect to this clone: With the read ending 3 residues before the CDR3 end, the germline J gene is used to fill in that end. This rearrangement joins TRBV2 to TRBJ2-4; the match to TRBD2 covers 10 bases. This CDR3 has 13 amino acids. The germline CDR1 and CDR2 sequences are SNHLY and FYNNEI. The trim removed 10 bases at V and 7 bases at J, leaving 7 bases unmatched. The CDR3 reads CANAGTSDNIQYF. The sequenced part of the CDR3 DNA is TGTGCCAATGCCGGGACTAGCGATAACATT.

Details on this clone: The CDR3 end falls 3 residues outside the read, so it is completed with the germline J gene. V and J are TRBV11-3 and TRBJ1-1, with 10 positions matching TRBD1. Germline CDR1 reads SGHNT; CDR2 reads YENEEA. The CDR3 is made up of 13 amino acids. Trimming removed 5 bases from V and 6 bases from J; junction bases left unmatched: 3. CDR3 protein: CASSPGQGAEAFF. The CDR3 DNA, read in part, is TGTGCCAGCAGCCCTGGACAGGGGGCTGAA.

Note on this clone: Sequencing ends 3 residues short of the CDR3 end; the germline J gene provides the rest. The chain employs TRBV7-3 and TRBJ2-3; TRBD1 matches at 10 bases. This CDR3 spans 16 amino acids. Germline loops: CDR1 SGHTA, CDR2 FQGTGA. Trimming removed 5 bases from V and 5 bases from J; junction bases left unmatched: 10. The sequenced part of the CDR3 DNA is TGTGCCAGCAGCCACGCCGGGACAGGGGCTAGAGATACG. Translated: CASSHAGTGARDT. The CDR3 in full is CASSHAGTGARDTQYF.

On this clone: The read ends 3 residues early relative to the CDR3; the germline J gene fills the gap. This rearrangement joins TRBV5-1 to TRBJ2-1; weak D call: TRBD1 (6 bases). The germline gives CDR1 SGHRS, CDR2 YFSETQ. This CDR3 has 14 residues. The V and J ends lost 3 bases and 4 bases respectively, with 11 bases between them. Partial CDR3 DNA: TGCGCCAGCAGCTCCCAGACAGGTTACAATGAG. Protein product: CASSSQTGYNE. The entire CDR3 is CASSSQTGYNEQFF.

In the case of this clone: The CDR3 end lies 3 residues beyond the end of the read and is filled in from the germline J gene. The chain links TRBV28 to TRBJ2-6, with TRBD1 matching 7 bases. The CDR3 extends over 17 amino acids. Germline V lookup: CDR1 MDHEN, CDR2 SYDVKM. With V trimmed by 6 bases and J by 0 bases, 8 bases remained unmatched. The part of the CDR3 DNA that was read is TGTGCCAGCAGCCCGACAGGGACCCCCTCTGGGGCCAACGTC. Its translation: CASSPTGTPSGANV. The complete CDR3 protein is CASSPTGTPSGANVLTF.

CDR3 sequence reads: CASSLLDRNYGYTF. The DNA read from the CDR3 is TGTGCCAGCAGCTTATTGGACAGAAACTATGGC. The chain combines TRBV7-9 with TRBJ1-2; maybe TRBD1 (6 bases). The CDR3 is cut off 3 residues early in the read; its end comes from the germline J gene. The germline V gene encodes CDR1 SEHNR and CDR2 FQNEAQ (reference sequence). This CDR3 region has 14 residues. V was cut by 2 bases and J by 2 bases, with 9 bases left in between.

The CDR3 is CASSRQGGYEQYF. The sequenced CDR3 bases are TGTGCCAGCAGCAGACAGGGCGGATACGAG. V is TRBV11-3 and J is TRBJ2-7, with 7 bases that match TRBD1. The read terminates 3 residues before the CDR3 end, so the remaining end is supplied by the germline J gene. CDR1 is SGHNT, CDR2 YENEEA, per germline. The V and J ends lost 5 bases and 4 bases, in that order; junction bases with no gene match: 5. The CDR3 extends over 13 amino acids.

CDR3 DNA, as far as it was read: TGTGCCAGCAGTGAAGCAGTGCAGGGCATTCAGCCC. Protein: CASSEAVQGIQP. In full, the CDR3 reads CASSEAVQGIQPQHF. This chain joins TRBV6-1 and TRBJ1-5; maybe TRBD1 (5 bases). The sequenced fragment ends 3 residues before the CDR3 boundary, so the rest is inferred from the germline J gene. The V end was cut by 0 bases, the J end by 6 bases, with 12 bases between. This CDR3 spans 15 amino acids. Germline values: CDR1 MNHNS, CDR2 SASEGT.

About this clone: From the germline J gene comes the end of the CDR3, since the read stops 3 residues before it. This chain links TRBV7-9 with TRBJ1-6; 8 nucleotides match TRBD1. This CDR3 spans 14 amino acids. Germline CDR1 is SEHNR and CDR2 is FQNEAQ (reference sequence). With V trimmed by 6 bases and J by 9 bases, 7 bases remained unmatched. The part of the CDR3 DNA that was read is TGTGCCAGCAGATCGACAGGGGTGGGTTCACCC. Encoded protein: CASRSTGVGSP. The CDR3 in its entirety is CASRSTGVGSPLHF.

Comment on this clone: The sequenced fragment ends 3 residues before the CDR3 boundary, so the rest is inferred from the germline J gene. The chain recombines TRBV20-1 with TRBJ2-5; 11 bases map to TRBD2. With 6 bases clipped from V and 5 bases from J, the junction kept 2 bases outside the gene matches. CDR1 is DFQATT, CDR2 SNEGSKA, per germline (reference sequence). The CDR3 consists of 12 residues. CDR3: CSALAGGETQYF. CDR3 DNA, as far as it was read: TGCAGTGCCTTAGCGGGGGGGGAGACC.

Comment on this clone: From the germline J gene comes the end of the CDR3, since the read stops 3 residues before it. The chain links TRBV11-2 to TRBJ1-1, with 7 nucleotides matching TRBD1. Losses at the gene ends were 5 bases for V and 3 bases for J; bases not matched to a gene: 3. CDR1 is SGHAT, CDR2 FQNNGV, per germline. The CDR3 extends over 13 amino acids. The part of the CDR3 DNA that was read is TGTGCCAGCAGCCCCAGGGGGGACACTGAA. This translates into CASSPRGDTE. The full CDR3 sequence reads CASSPRGDTEAFF.

About this clone: The CDR3 end lies 3 residues beyond the end of the read and is filled in from the germline J gene. The chain employs TRBV7-2 and TRBJ1-2, with 7 positions matching TRBD1. CDR1 and CDR2 (germline): SGHTA, FQGNSA. The trim removed 1 base at V and 7 bases at J, leaving 6 bases unmatched. The CDR3 runs 14 residues. The CDR3 protein is CASSLGRQGGGYTF. CDR3 DNA, as far as it was read: TGTGCCAGCAGCTTAGGAAGACAGGGTGGTGGC.

Notes on this clone: The read is 3 residues too short to cover the CDR3 end, so that end is filled in from the germline J gene. The chain employs TRBV7-2 and TRBJ2-5, with no clear D. Trimming removed 1 base from V and 5 bases from J, with 8 bases in between. Germline values: CDR1 SGHTA, CDR2 FQGNSA. This CDR3 has 13 amino acids. The CDR3 loop is CASSLGYRETQYF. CDR3 DNA (partial): TGTGCCAGCAGCTTAGGGTATCGGGAGACC.

For this clone: The sequence runs out 3 residues before the end of the CDR3; the remainder is reconstructed from the germline J gene. The rearrangement uses TRBV9 and TRBJ1-4; tentatively, D is TRBD1 (5 bases). The V end was cut by 4 bases, the J end by 6 bases, with 10 bases between. CDR1 and CDR2 from the germline V gene are SGDLS and YYNGEE. The CDR3 spans 13 residues. CDR3 residues: CASSRGYDEKLFF. Incomplete CDR3 DNA: TGTGCCAGCAGCAGGGGCTACGATGAAAAA.

In regard to this clone: Read sequence stops 3 residues before the CDR3 end, and the germline J gene provides the missing end. The V and J genes are TRBV7-2 and TRBJ1-1, with a possible D match to TRBD1 (6 bases). Trimming took off 1 base at V and 6 bases at J, with 12 bases between the two ends. There are 14 residues in the CDR3. Germline CDR1 reads SGHTA; CDR2 reads FQGNSA. The DNA read from the CDR3 is TGTGCCAGCAGCTTAGTGACAGGCGCCGCTGAA. Its translation is CASSLVTGAAE. The complete CDR3 sequence is CASSLVTGAAEAFF.

As to this clone: The missing CDR3 end, 3 residues past where the read stops, is filled in from the germline J gene. J is TRBJ2-3 and V is TRBV20-1, with TRBD1 identical over 7 bases. Germline CDR1 and CDR2: DFQATT and SNEGSKA (reference sequence). The CDR3 extends over 14 amino acids. Unmatched junction bases numbered 6, after V lost 5 bases and J lost 1 base. The CDR3 sequence: CSAPKQGRTDTQYF. The sequenced CDR3 bases are TGCAGTGCTCCAAAACAGGGGCGCACAGATACG.

Note on this clone: Sequencing ends 3 residues short of the CDR3 end; the germline J gene provides the rest. This chain links TRBV5-1 with TRBJ2-1; 9 bases match TRBD2. After removal of 3 bases from V and 2 bases from J, the junction contained 12 bases not matched to a gene. The CDR3 length is 18 residues. Germline V gene data show CDR1 as SGHRS and CDR2 as YFSETQ. The CDR3 protein is CASSYTWGSGSAYNEQFF. CDR3 DNA (partial): TGCGCCAGCAGCTACACGTGGGGTAGCGGGAGCGCCTACAATGAG.

In regard to this clone: The read stops 3 residues short of the end of the CDR3; the missing end is completed from the germline J gene. The rearrangement uses TRBV5-1 and TRBJ2-1, with D possibly being TRBD1 (6 bases). Germline V gives CDR1 SGHRS, CDR2 YFSETQ. Between the trimmed V and J ends, which lost 0 bases and 9 bases, there was a span of 13 bases. The CDR3 loop spans 14 amino acids. The sequenced part of the CDR3 DNA is TGCGCCAGCAGCTTGGCCTACAGGGAAACTGAG. Protein product: CASSLAYRETE. The CDR3 in full is CASSLAYRETEQFF.